The 20 T cell receptor beta chains given below trace back to one sample, sequenced in a study of blood T cell repertoires in COVID-19. This table comes from immunoSEQ multiplex PCR, and its TCRdb copy is limited to in-frame clones, with some not included. The top ten clones hold roughly 0.25% of a sample with some 670,000 clones, over 80% of them seen once. Sequenced sample: peripheral blood. These receptor sequences come from a woman aged 18-35 years with acute or convalescent COVID-19.

The gene calls are TRBV18 and TRBJ1-1; no definite D call. Trimming cost V 6 bases and J 1 base, with 9 bases left between them. Per the germline V gene, CDR1 is KGHSH and CDR2 is LQKENI. The CDR3 is 13 residues long. The CDR3 DNA follows: TGTGCCAGCTCGCCGATCGGGAACACTGAAGCTTTCTTT. Translation gives CASSPIGNTEAFF. The full variable domain, its missing parts supplied by reference TRBV18 and TRBJ1-1, is NAGVMQNPRHLVRRRGQEARLRCSPMKGHSHVYWYRQLPEEGLKFMVYLQKENIIDESGMPKERFSAEFPKEGPSILRIQQVVRGDSAAYFCASSPIGNTEAFFGQGTRLTVV.

J is TRBJ2-1 and V is TRBV19; 8 nucleotides line up with TRBD1. The CDR3 is 14 residues long. V lost 7 bases to trimming and J lost 3 bases; unmatched junction nucleotides: 5. CDR1 LNHDA and CDR2 SQIVND come from the germline V gene (reference sequence). In DNA, the CDR3 is TGTGCCAGTAACCGGGACAGGAGCTACAATGAGCAGTTCTTC. Encoded protein: CASNRDRSYNEQFF. The full variable domain, its missing parts supplied by reference TRBV19 and TRBJ2-1, is DGGITQSPKYLFRKEGQNVTLSCEQNLNHDAMYWYRQDPGQGLRLIYYSQIVNDFQKGDIAEGYSVSREKKESFPLTVTSAQKNPTAFYLCASNRDRSYNEQFFGPGTRLTVL.

This chain joins TRBV3-1 (or the pseudogene TRBV3-2) and TRBJ1-1; D perhaps matches TRBD1 (6 bases). The CDR3 runs to 13 residues. CDR1 is LGHDT, CDR2 YNNKEL, per germline (reference sequence). V was shortened by 6 bases and J by 6 bases, with 14 bases between the two germline ends. The CDR3 nucleotides read TGTGCCAGCAGTCGACAGGACAACCCTGAAGCTTTCTTT. It encodes CASSRQDNPEAFF.

J is TRBJ1-1 and V is TRBV9; tentatively, D is TRBD1 (6 bases). CDR1 is SGDLS, CDR2 YYNGEE, per germline. Between the trimmed V and J ends, which lost 3 bases and 3 bases, there was a span of 18 bases. The CDR3 spans 16 residues. This CDR3 reads CASSAGSTGGHTEAFF. CDR3 sequence (DNA): TGTGCCAGCAGCGCGGGCTCGACTGGGGGCCACACTGAAGCTTTCTTT.

The chain carries TRBV6-5 and TRBJ2-7; TRBD1 might be the D (6 bases). The CDR3 covers 12 residues. Trimming pared 6 bases from V and 6 bases from J, leaving 12 bases between. From germline, CDR1 is MNHEY and CDR2 SVGAGI. CDR3 DNA: TGTGCCAGCAGGGACAGCTCTGGCGAGCAGTACTTC. Protein product: CASRDSSGEQYF.

The rearrangement joins TRBV4-3 to TRBJ2-7, with TRBD1 matching over 8 bases. The CDR3 is 14 amino acids. The J segment lost 3 bases and the V segment lost 6 bases, leaving 7 bases of the junction unmatched. Germline V gene data show CDR1 as LGHNA and CDR2 as YSLEER. The DNA of the CDR3 is TGCGCCAGCAGGAAGGACAGGGTCGACTACGAGCAGTACTTC. Protein: CASRKDRVDYEQYF.

The chain links TRBV29-1 to TRBJ1-1, with D possibly matching TRBD1 (6 bases). The CDR3 is 13 amino acids. V shed 6 bases and J shed 6 bases, with 17 bases lying between them. Germline V gene lookup returns CDR1 SQVTM and CDR2 ANQGSEA. CDR3 sequence (DNA): TGCAGCGTGGTACAGGGTAGTTACTCTGAAGCTTTCTTT. It encodes CSVVQGSYSEAFF.

Written as DNA, the CDR3 is TGTGCCAGCAGTCCACGGACAGTGGTTGCAGATACGCAGTATTTT. Amino acid sequence: CASSPRTVVADTQYF. The chain links TRBV6-5 to TRBJ2-3; TRBD1 is a possible D gene (6 bases). V lost 5 bases and J 4 bases, leaving 16 bases between the germline ends. In germline, CDR1 is MNHEY, CDR2 SVGAGI. The length of the CDR3 is 15 residues.

The genes are TRBV19 and TRBJ1-1, with TRBD1 matching over 7 bases. There are 17 residues in the CDR3. CDR1 LNHDA and CDR2 SQIVND come from the germline V gene (reference sequence). The trim removed 5 bases at V and 2 bases at J, leaving 14 bases unmatched. CDR3 in amino acids: CASSAWGRGPINTEAFF. The CDR3 region has the DNA TGTGCCAGTAGTGCATGGGGTAGGGGGCCGATTAACACTGAAGCTTTCTTT.

The chain uses TRBV6-5 and TRBJ2-2; D unresolved. Germline V gene sequence: CDR1 MNHEY, CDR2 SVGAGI. The germline V and J ends were trimmed by 6 bases and 6 bases, with 8 bases remaining between them. The CDR3 sequence is 12 residues long. CDR3 sequence: CASSRLAGELFF. The CDR3 DNA reads TGTGCCAGCAGCCGACTTGCCGGGGAGCTGTTTTTT.

V usage is TRBV7-9 and J usage is TRBJ2-7; D remains ambiguous. V was clipped by 5 bases and J by 9 bases, with 11 bases between them. The germline V gene encodes CDR1 SEHNR and CDR2 FQNEAQ (reference sequence). The CDR3 loop spans 11 amino acids. The CDR3 sequence is CASSPNTLQYF. The CDR3 DNA follows: TGTGCCAGCAGCCCGAACACGCTGCAGTACTTC.

This sequence joins TRBV27 and TRBJ1-2, with 8 nucleotides matching TRBD1. Germline lookup yields CDR1 MNHEY and CDR2 SMNVEV (reference sequence). This CDR3 is built from 18 residues. Germline trimming cut 5 bases from V and 8 bases from J; bases unmatched to any gene: 22. The CDR3 region is CASSLLSDGTGGIQGYTF. CDR3 bases: TGTGCCAGCAGTCTACTTTCCGACGGAACAGGGGGAATTCAAGGCTACACCTTC.

This chain uses TRBV19 with TRBJ2-7, with D possibly TRBD1 on 5 matching bases. There are 14 residues in the CDR3. Germline V gene sequence: CDR1 LNHDA, CDR2 SQIVND (reference sequence). Deletions cut 5 bases from V and 2 bases from J, with 13 bases between. The CDR3 DNA follows: TGTGCCAGTAGTCCCCGGACACCGACCTACGAGCAGTACTTC. This gives the protein CASSPRTPTYEQYF. Using reference TRBV19 and TRBJ2-7 for the parts outside the CDR3, the full variable domain is DGGITQSPKYLFRKEGQNVTLSCEQNLNHDAMYWYRQDPGQGLRLIYYSQIVNDFQKGDIAEGYSVSREKKESFPLTVTSAQKNPTAFYLCASSPRTPTYEQYFGPGTRLTVT.

V is TRBV13 and J is TRBJ2-2; D is unclear. The V and J ends lost 0 bases and 4 bases respectively, with 9 bases between them. Germline assignment: CDR1 PRHDT and CDR2 FYEKMQ (reference sequence). CDR3 size: 15 residues. The CDR3 protein is CASSLGQVVTGELFF. The DNA for the CDR3 is TGTGCCAGCAGCTTAGGGCAGGTGGTCACCGGGGAGCTGTTTTTT.

The chain employs TRBV13 and TRBJ1-1, with 9 positions matching TRBD1. This CDR3 is built from 13 residues. Germline V gene lookup returns CDR1 PRHDT and CDR2 FYEKMQ (reference sequence). After removal of 8 bases from V and 5 bases from J, the junction contained 6 bases not matched to a gene. The DNA of the CDR3 is TGTGCCAGCCGGGACAGGGTTGGGACTGAAGCTTTCTTT. Translation: CASRDRVGTEAFF.

The chain carries TRBV7-3 and TRBJ2-1, with 7 bases identical to TRBD1. CDR1 and CDR2 from the germline V gene are SGHTA and FQGTGA. The trim removed 3 bases at V and 2 bases at J, leaving 1 base unmatched. The CDR3 length is 14 residues. CDR3 in DNA: TGTGCCAGCAGCTTGGGGACAGCCTACAATGAGCAGTTCTTC. This translates into CASSLGTAYNEQFF.

V and J are TRBV27 and TRBJ2-3; TRBD2 agrees at 10 bases. The CDR3 length is 15 residues. Germline V CDR1 and CDR2: MNHEY, SMNVEV (reference sequence). J lost 0 bases, V lost 7 bases, and 4 bases had no gene match. The CDR3 sequence is CASTVLAGSTDTQYF. The CDR3 DNA reads as TGTGCCAGCACTGTACTAGCGGGGAGCACAGATACGCAGTATTTT.

In its sample, this clone was seen once. The rearrangement links TRBV11-3 to TRBJ2-1; TRBD2 matches at 7 bases. Germline CDR1 reads SGHNT; CDR2 reads YENEEA. V was clipped by 1 base and J by 6 bases; unmatched bases: 3. There are 14 residues in the CDR3. The CDR3 DNA is TGTGCCAGCAGCTTAGCCGGGGGGACCAATGAGCAGTTCTTC. Protein: CASSLAGGTNEQFF.

The chain couples TRBV6-5 to TRBJ2-3, with 7 bases identical to TRBD2. CDR1 and CDR2 (germline): MNHEY, SVGAGI. The V segment lost 0 bases and the J segment 6 bases; nucleotides outside the gene matches: 9. CDR3 length: 16 residues. The CDR3 coding sequence is TGTGCCAGCAGTTACTCCTCGCGCGGGGGTGTGGATACGCAGTATTTT. It codes for CASSYSSRGGVDTQYF.

V and J are TRBV6-2 or TRBV6-3 and TRBJ2-5, with 7 bases fitting TRBD1. J gave up 3 bases and V 0 bases, and 4 bases lay outside the gene matches. This CDR3 is 15 amino acids long. CDR1 and CDR2 from the germline V gene are MNHEY and SVGEGT. The CDR3 DNA follows: TGTGCCAGCAGTTACTCACAGGGGCTTGAAGAGACCCAGTACTTC. Its translation: CASSYSQGLEETQYF.